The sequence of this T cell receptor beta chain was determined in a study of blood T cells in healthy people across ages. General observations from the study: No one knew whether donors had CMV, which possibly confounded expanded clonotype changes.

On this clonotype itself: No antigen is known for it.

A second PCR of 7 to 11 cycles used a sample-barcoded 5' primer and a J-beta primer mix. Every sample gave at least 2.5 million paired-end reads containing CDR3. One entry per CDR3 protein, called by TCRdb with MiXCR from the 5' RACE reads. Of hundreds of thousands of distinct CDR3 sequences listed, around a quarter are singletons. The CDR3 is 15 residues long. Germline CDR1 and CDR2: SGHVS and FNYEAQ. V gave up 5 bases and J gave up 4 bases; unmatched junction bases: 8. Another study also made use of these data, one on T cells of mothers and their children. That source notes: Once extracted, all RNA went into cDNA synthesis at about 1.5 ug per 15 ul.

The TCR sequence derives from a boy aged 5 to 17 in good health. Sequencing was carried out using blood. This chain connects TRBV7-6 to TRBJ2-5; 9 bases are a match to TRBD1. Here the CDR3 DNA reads TGTGCCAGCAGCGACAGGGGGAGAGCGGGAGAGACCCAGTACTTC. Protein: CASSDRGRAGETQYF.